The T cell receptor beta chain under discussion was sequenced for a study of blood T cell repertoires in COVID-19. Original methodology: It was from reference gene primer amplification that nucleated cell counts were estimated. Using immunoSEQ multiplex PCR, the repertoire was profiled, and TCRdb retains in-frame clones only, with some absent. Clonal size and the V and J genes are those of that table, whereas D and trimming came from the DNA. The profile covers about 370,000 clones, with around 91% appearing a single time and around 1% taken by the ten largest. The V gene's germline CDR1 is SGHRS and CDR2 YFSETQ. This CDR3 has 15 amino acids. The J segment lost 5 bases and the V segment lost 3 bases, leaving 8 bases of the junction unmatched.

The sequence was obtained from a young man who had recovered from COVID-19. The chain employs TRBV5-1 and TRBJ2-5, with 9 bases lining up with TRBD1. Specimen: PBMCs or T cells enriched from blood (not recorded which). CDR3 nucleotide sequence: TGCGCCAGCAGCTCGACACCGGGACAGGGTGAGACCCAGTACTTC. This gives the protein CASSSTPGQGETQYF.